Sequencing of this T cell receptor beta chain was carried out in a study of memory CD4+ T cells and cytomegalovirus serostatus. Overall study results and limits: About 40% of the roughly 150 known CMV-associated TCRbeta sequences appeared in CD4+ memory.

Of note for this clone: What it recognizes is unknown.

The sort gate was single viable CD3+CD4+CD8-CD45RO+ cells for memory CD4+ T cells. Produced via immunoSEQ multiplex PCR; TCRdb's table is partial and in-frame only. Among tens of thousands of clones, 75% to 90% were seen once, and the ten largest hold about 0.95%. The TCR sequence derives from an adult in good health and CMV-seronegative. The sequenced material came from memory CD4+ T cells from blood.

The CDR3 sequence is CASSPPQGTLNSYEQYF. DNA of the CDR3: TGTGCCAGCTCACCACCGCAGGGGACACTTAACTCCTACGAGCAGTACTTC. The chain has TRBV18 and TRBJ2-7; the D gene is possibly TRBD1 (6 bases). The CDR3 consists of 17 residues. CDR1 is KGHSH, CDR2 LQKENI, per germline. Trimming shortened V by 0 bases and J by 0 bases, and 15 bases separated the two germline ends.